Listed here are 23 T cell receptor beta chains from one sample, sequenced in a study of blood T cells in healthy people across ages (dated by TCRdb to about 2015). Library preparation was by 5' RACE. A second about 7 to 11 cycle PCR used a sample-barcoded 5' primer and a J-beta primer mix. The public reads were run again by TCRdb, first through fastp at Q25 and then through MiXCR, and only productive beta chains were kept. Every CDR3 protein is listed once, alongside the most common genes and DNA of its rows. This sample holds approximately 2,000,000 distinct CDR3 sequences; approximately 40% were observed only once. Clones ranked in the top ten supply 20% to 25% of the sample. The sample comprised blood. The origin of the receptors is a human donor in good health.

This clonotype was detected only a few times. The genes are TRBV10-3 and TRBJ2-5; 11 bases align to TRBD2. The V and J ends lost 7 bases and 0 bases, in that order; junction bases with no gene match: 7. CDR1 ENHRY and CDR2 SYGVKD come from the germline V gene. This CDR3 spans 16 amino acids. The CDR3 DNA reads TGTGCCATCAAACTATCTAGCGGGGGGCACCAAGAGACCCAGTACTTC. Protein: CAIKLSSGGHQETQYF.

The CDR3 DNA is TGTGCCAGCAGTTTTTTCCCGGGTACGGATACGCAGTATTTT. It is translated as CASSFFPGTDTQYF. This chain connects TRBV12-3 or TRBV12-4 to TRBJ2-3; D is uncertain. The V gene lost 3 bases and the J gene lost 6 bases, with 13 bases spanning the gap. The CDR3 covers 14 residues.

A few counts support this clonotype. CDR3 coding DNA: TGTGCCACCAGCAGTGAACGACAGGGACACTATGGCTACACCTTC. Protein: CATSSERQGHYGYTF. The genes are TRBV15 and TRBJ1-2; TRBD1 matches at 7 bases. CDR1 and CDR2 (germline): LNHNV, YYDKDF (reference sequence). The CDR3 has 15 residues. V lost 3 bases, J lost 3 bases, and 7 bases stayed unmatched. The entire variable domain, with the rest obtained from reference TRBV15 and TRBJ1-2, is as follows: DAMVIQNPRYQVTQFGKPVTLSCSQTLNHNVMYWYQQKSSQAPKLLFHYYDKDFNNEADTPDNFQSRRPNTSFCFLDIRSPGLGDTAMYLCATSSERQGHYGYTFGSGTRLTVV.

The chain links TRBV5-1 to TRBJ2-5; tentatively, D is TRBD1 (5 bases). CDR1 and CDR2 (germline): SGHRS, YFSETQ. The CDR3 is made up of 16 amino acids. V was cut by 6 bases and J by 3 bases, with 21 bases left in between. The CDR3 is CASTAGSSTAKETQYF. Here the CDR3 DNA reads TGCGCCAGCACGGCAGGGTCCTCCACGGCCAAAGAGACCCAGTACTTC.

The gene calls are TRBV7-2 and TRBJ1-2; D not certain. The V gene's germline CDR1 is SGHTA and CDR2 FQGNSA. The CDR3 runs to 16 residues. The V gene lost 2 bases and the J gene lost 8 bases, with 21 bases spanning the gap. The CDR3 region is CASSLSAQYVGGGYTF. CDR3 in DNA: TGTGCCAGCAGCTTATCAGCCCAGTACGTGGGAGGGGGCTACACCTTC.

The gene calls are TRBV7-2 and TRBJ1-6, with 9 bases matching TRBD1. The trim removed 5 bases at V and 9 bases at J, leaving 11 bases unmatched. The CDR3 has 16 amino acids. Germline V gives CDR1 SGHTA, CDR2 FQGNSA. The CDR3 nucleotides are TGTGCCAGCAGCCCAAGACCGGGACAGGGTATTTCACCCCTCCACTTT. This gives the protein CASSPRPGQGISPLHF.

The rearrangement joins TRBV7-2 to TRBJ2-7, with 12 bases identical to TRBD2. J lost 1 base, V lost 2 bases, and 9 bases had no gene match. The CDR3 spans 18 residues. Germline V CDR1 and CDR2: SGHTA, FQGNSA. For the CDR3, the DNA is TGTGCCAGCAGCTTATGGGCTAGCGGGGGGGCCTCGTCCTACGAGCAGTACTTC. It specifies CASSLWASGGASSYEQYF.

This clonotype was observed a handful of times. This chain connects TRBV6-2 or TRBV6-3 to TRBJ2-7; possible D gene TRBD1, 6 bases. The germline V gene has CDR1 MNHEY and CDR2 SVGEGT. This CDR3 spans 14 amino acids. V dropped 2 bases and J dropped 4 bases, with 12 bases sitting between them. This CDR3 reads CASSYQGQFYEQYF. In DNA, the CDR3 is TGTGCCAGCAGTTACCAAGGACAGTTTTACGAGCAGTACTTC.

The gene calls are TRBV12-3 or TRBV12-4 and TRBJ2-1, with 9 bases lining up with TRBD1. With the DNA end fitting TRBJ2-7 better, the J assignment may be wrong. This CDR3 is 14 amino acids long. CDR3 coding DNA: TGTGCCAGCAGTTTTCTCGGACAGGGGCAGGAGCAGTACTTC. Translating gives CASSFLGQGQEQYF.

This clonotype was detected only a few times. The rearrangement links TRBV28 to TRBJ2-7; D remains unclear. V was cut by 4 bases and J by 0 bases, with 13 bases left in between. Looked up from germline, CDR1 is MDHEN and CDR2 is SYDVKM. This CDR3 contains 15 residues. This CDR3 is CASSSALTPSYEQYF. In DNA, the CDR3 is TGTGCCAGCAGTTCCGCCCTGACACCCTCCTACGAGCAGTACTTC.

This clonotype has only a few counts. The gene calls are TRBV7-9 and TRBJ2-5; TRBD2 is a possible D gene (5 bases). The tail of the sequence fits TRBJ2-7 better, so the J call may be wrong. The CDR3 length is 12 residues. In germline, CDR1 is SEHNR, CDR2 FQNEAQ (reference sequence). In DNA form, the CDR3 reads TGTGCCAGCAGCTTAGACGCGGGCGAGCAGTACTTC. Its protein product is CASSLDAGEQYF.

This rearrangement joins TRBV12-3 or TRBV12-4 to TRBJ2-1; a possible D gene is TRBD2 (6 bases). The length of the CDR3 is 15 residues. V was trimmed by 3 bases and J by 13 bases, leaving 22 bases between them. The CDR3 DNA reads as TGTGCCAGCAGTTTTGGCTCCGCGGGGTACGAGACCCAGTTCTTC. Translating it yields CASSFGSAGYETQFF.

This clonotype came up a few times. The chain links TRBV20-1 to TRBJ2-5; 12 positions agree with TRBD2. V lost 7 bases and J lost 1; bases outside the gene matches: 4. Germline CDR1 is DFQATT and CDR2 is SNEGSKA (reference sequence). This CDR3 is 14 amino acids long. This CDR3 reads CSGWTSGTQETQYF. In DNA, the CDR3 is TGCAGTGGGTGGACTAGCGGGACCCAAGAGACCCAGTACTTC.

The chain uses TRBV4-2 and TRBJ2-5; 7 bases are a match to TRBD2. V lost 4 bases and J lost 2; bases outside the gene matches: 13. The CDR3 runs 17 residues. Germline CDR1 LGHNA, CDR2 YNFKEQ. CDR3 region: CASSPLQAGVSQETQYF. The CDR3 DNA follows: TGTGCCAGCAGCCCATTACAGGCGGGAGTCAGTCAAGAGACCCAGTACTTC.

CDR3 DNA sequence: TGTGCCAGCAGCCAAGATGGTAACTACTACGAGCAGTACTTC. Translating gives CASSQDGNYYEQYF. The chain has TRBV4-2 and TRBJ2-7; D not resolved. The germline V gene encodes CDR1 LGHNA and CDR2 YNFKEQ. Trimming removed 0 bases at V and 3 bases at J, with 9 bases between. The CDR3 is 14 residues long.

This clonotype was counted between two and nine times. This sequence joins TRBV12-3 or TRBV12-4 and TRBJ2-1; D might be TRBD2 (6 bases). Trimming took 5 bases from V and 4 from J, leaving 12 bases between them. The CDR3 covers 14 residues. CDR3 bases: TGTGCCAGCAGTATGCTAGCGCGATACAATGAGCAGTTCTTC. It is translated as CASSMLARYNEQFF.

The CDR3 DNA reads TGTGCCACCAGCAGTGTTTTGGGGGCCGAGATGGGACAGGGAATAACCGGGGAGCTGTTTTTT. It codes for CATSSVLGAEMGQGITGELFF. This chain connects TRBV15 to TRBJ2-2, with 9 bases lining up with TRBD1. J was trimmed by 5 bases and V by 3 bases; bases with no gene match: 22. Germline V gene lookup returns CDR1 LNHNV and CDR2 YYDKDF (reference sequence). This CDR3 is 21 amino acids long.

The genes are TRBV4-2 and TRBJ2-4, with 8 bases lining up with TRBD2. The CDR3 has 17 residues. With 4 bases clipped from V and 2 bases from J, the junction kept 10 bases outside the gene matches. Germline V gene data show CDR1 as LGHNA and CDR2 as YNFKEQ. CDR3 protein: CASSLGLAPFPKNIQYF. Written as DNA, the CDR3 is TGTGCCAGCAGCCTTGGACTAGCCCCTTTCCCCAAAAACATTCAGTACTTC.

The CDR3 loop is CSATQGARGTEAFF. Here the CDR3 DNA reads TGCAGTGCCACGCAGGGGGCTAGGGGGACTGAAGCTTTCTTT. J is TRBJ1-1 and V is TRBV20-1, with 8 bases lining up with TRBD1. Per germline, CDR1 DFQATT and CDR2 SNEGSKA (reference sequence). V gave up 6 bases and J gave up 5 bases; unmatched junction bases: 11. This CDR3 has 14 residues.

Of note for this clonotype: A much more abundant neighbour one base away suggests this may be a read error. V gene TRBV28 combines with J gene TRBJ2-7; D remains unclear. The CDR3 covers 11 residues. The germline CDR1 and CDR2 sequences are MDHEN and SYDVKM. The germline V and J ends were trimmed by 3 bases and 3 bases, with 3 bases remaining between them. CDR3 protein: CASSFFYEQYF. The DNA for the CDR3 is TGTGCCAGCAGTTTTTTCTACGAGCAGTACTTC.

The chain employs TRBV7-2 and TRBJ2-3, with 8 bases fitting TRBD2. The V segment lost 1 base and the J segment 3 bases; nucleotides outside the gene matches: 12. The CDR3 sequence is 18 residues long. Germline CDR1 reads SGHTA; CDR2 reads FQGNSA. CDR3 residues: CASSLGIAGWGGTDTQYF. For the CDR3, the DNA is TGTGCCAGCAGCTTAGGGATAGCGGGGTGGGGAGGAACAGATACGCAGTATTTT.

As to this clonotype: A read error may produce the germline difference seen at one junction end. V gene TRBV4-3 combines with J gene TRBJ2-1, with D tentatively TRBD1 or TRBD2 (5 bases each). The germline V gene has CDR1 LGHNA and CDR2 YSLEER. The CDR3 length is 15 residues. The CDR3 reads CTSSQLTGARNEQFF. The CDR3, as DNA: TGCACCAGCAGCCAGCTTACCGGGGCTCGTAATGAGCAGTTCTTC.

The CDR3 here is CASSLGLGGITTEAFF. CDR3 DNA sequence: TGTGCCAGCAGCTTGGGTTTGGGGGGCATTACGACTGAAGCTTTCTTT. The rearrangement joins TRBV5-6 to TRBJ1-1; weak D call: TRBD1 (6 bases). The CDR3 has 16 amino acids. Trimming cost V 0 bases and J 5 bases, with 17 bases left between them. CDR1 is SGHDT and CDR2 is YYEEEE in the germline V gene. Together with reference TRBV5-6 and TRBJ1-1, the CDR3 gives the full variable domain: DAGVTQSPTHLIKTRGQQVTLRCSPKSGHDTVSWYQQALGQGPQFIFQYYEEEERQRGNFPDRFSGHQFPNYSSELNVNALLLGDSALYLCASSLGLGGITTEAFFGQGTRLTVV.